This T cell receptor (beta chain) was profiled in a study of CD8 T cells in ankylosing spondylitis. Whole-study findings and limits: There was a TCR beta motif, made of eight highly homologous variants, that appeared characteristic of ankylosing spondylitis blood.

As regards this clonotype: What it recognizes is unknown.

One entry per CDR3 protein, called by TCRdb with MiXCR from the 5' RACE reads. The sample records roughly 440,000 distinct CDR3 sequences, more than 15% being singletons. V was shortened by 6 bases and J by 8 bases, with 14 bases between the two germline ends. This CDR3 spans 13 amino acids. The V gene's germline CDR1 is LNHDA and CDR2 SQIVND (reference sequence). Specimen: blood, either unsorted or a sorted T cell fraction (not recorded which). This chain links TRBV19 with TRBJ2-1; D is perhaps TRBD1 (6 bases). The clonotype originates from a male donor with ankylosing spondylitis. Written as DNA, the CDR3 is TGTGCCAGTAGGGACGGGACAAAGGATGAGCAGTTCTTC. Translation gives CASRDGTKDEQFF. Full variable domain (remainder filled in from reference TRBV19 and TRBJ2-1): DGGITQSPKYLFRKEGQNVTLSCEQNLNHDAMYWYRQDPGQGLRLIYYSQIVNDFQKGDIAEGYSVSREKKESFPLTVTSAQKNPTAFYLCASRDGTKDEQFFGPGTRLTVL.